This is a list of T cell receptor beta chains from one sample in a study of a mutant IDH1 vaccine in newly diagnosed glioma. Sequencing used immunoSEQ multiplex PCR; TCRdb keeps in-frame clones, though not all of them. Here the sample spans just over 80,000 clones, around 85% being singletons. The antigens these receptors bind are not known. The starting material was PBMCs, obtained from a glioma patient whose treatment included an IDH1 peptide vaccine. The receptor source for this set is a man aged 30 to 45 with glioma. Some clones in this sample may be carry-over from other donors' samples. Each CDR3 is given with its conserved first and last residue. A D gene is named only where the DNA matches it firmly. The size of a clone is reported for some rows only, either as once, few or many, or as a class for expanded clones.

V gene,clone size,J gene,D gene,CDR3 DNA,CDR3 protein
TRBV5-1,NA,TRBJ1-1,NA,TGCGCCAGCAGTGCCGGACAGATGGGAGAAGCTTTCTTT,CASSAGQMGEAFF
TRBV11-2,NA,TRBJ2-1,NA,TGTGCCAGCAGCCCGAGTTTCTCGGATAATGAGCAGTTCTTC,CASSPSFSDNEQFF
TRBV9,NA,TRBJ2-7,TRBD2,TGTGCCAGCAGCCCAAGCGGGGCTACCTACGAGCAGTACTTC,CASSPSGATYEQYF
TRBV7-3,NA,TRBJ2-4,TRBD1,TGTGCCAGCAGCTCGGGACAGGGTAGGGTAAACATTCAGTACTTC,CASSSGQGRVNIQYF
TRBV7-8,NA,TRBJ2-3,NA,TGTGCCAGCAGCTTCTCCCGACAGTCAGATACGCAGTATTTT,CASSFSRQSDTQYF
TRBV7-9,NA,TRBJ1-2,TRBD1,TGTGCCAGCAGCTCGTCTTCGACAGGGGCCTATGGCTACACCTTC,CASSSSSTGAYGYTF
TRBV11-3,NA,TRBJ2-5,TRBD1,TGTGCCAGCAGCTTCAACAGGGGGCCCTCGGAGACCCAGTACTTC,CASSFNRGPSETQYF
TRBV9,NA,TRBJ2-1,NA,TGTGCCAGCAGCGCCACCGGAAGCTCCTACAATGAGCAGTTCTTC,CASSATGSSYNEQFF
TRBV7-8,NA,TRBJ2-7,TRBD2,TGTGCCAGCAGCTTGACTAGCGGGGGGCCCCTGGCCTACGAGCAGTACTTC,CASSLTSGGPLAYEQYF
TRBV4-3,NA,TRBJ1-2,TRBD1,TGCGCCAGCAGCCTGACGGACAGGTCTAACTATGGCTACACCTTC,CASSLTDRSNYGYTF
TRBV5-1,NA,TRBJ2-7,TRBD2,TGCGCCAGCAGCTTGGGATCCGGGGGGAGATCCTCCTACGAGCAGTACTTC,CASSLGSGGRSSYEQYF
TRBV11-2,NA,TRBJ1-2,TRBD1,TGTGCCAGCAGCGCAACTACAGGGGGCGCCAACTATGGCTACACCTTC,CASSATTGGANYGYTF
TRBV9,NA,TRBJ2-1,NA,TGTGCCAGCAGCGTAGGGGCCTACAATGAGCAGTTCTTC,CASSVGAYNEQFF
TRBV4-1,NA,TRBJ1-2,NA,TGCGCCAGCAGCCGCTTCTTTAACTATGGCTACACCTTC,CASSRFFNYGYTF
TRBV11-3,NA,TRBJ2-5,TRBD1,TGTGGCGAGGGCTGGGACAGGGGCGTAGAGACCCAGTACTTC,CGEGWDRGVETQYF
TRBV9,NA,TRBJ2-5,NA,TGTGCCAGCAGCGTAGACATGTACCAAGAGACCCAGTACTTC,CASSVDMYQETQYF
TRBV27,few,TRBJ1-1,NA,TGTGCCAGCAGGACAGGTGGAACTGAAGCTTTCTTT,CASRTGGTEAFF
TRBV4-3,NA,TRBJ2-2,NA,TGCGCCAGCAGCCAAGGGTTGGTTCTGACCACCGGGGAGCTGTTTTTT,CASSQGLVLTTGELFF
TRBV4-1,NA,TRBJ2-2,TRBD2,TGCGCCAGCAGCCAGCTATCCGGGACTAGCGGGCCAGCGAACACCGGGGAGCTGTTTTTT,CASSQLSGTSGPANTGELFF
TRBV6-5,NA,TRBJ1-1,TRBD1,TGTGCCAGCAGGGCGGACAGGGCTAACACTGAAGCTTTCTTT,CASRADRANTEAFF
TRBV15,NA,TRBJ2-7,NA,TGTGCCACCAGCCCGTTGGGTGGGGTCTTAAACGAGCAGTACTTC,CATSPLGGVLNEQYF
TRBV28,few,TRBJ1-1,NA,TGTGCCAGCACCCTTGGACGGATCATGAACACTGAAGCTTTCTTT,CASTLGRIMNTEAFF
TRBV7-2,NA,TRBJ1-2,NA,TGTGCCAGCAGCTTACGTCGGGGGCCCTATGGCTACACCTTC,CASSLRRGPYGYTF
TRBV19,NA,TRBJ2-5,NA,TGTGCCAGTAGTATCGCGTCAGGGTTCTTGCAAGAGACCCAGTACTTC,CASSIASGFLQETQYF
TRBV16,NA,TRBJ1-1,NA,TGTGCCAGCAGCCAGTTGAGCTTGGCTTTCTTT,CASSQLSLAFF
TRBV9,NA,TRBJ1-2,NA,TGTGCCAGCAGCGTAGATGGGGACTCGAGCTATGGCTACACCTTC,CASSVDGDSSYGYTF
TRBV27,NA,TRBJ2-5,TRBD1,TGTGCCAGCAGCCGGACAGGGCGGGAGACCCAGTACTTC,CASSRTGRETQYF
TRBV27,once,TRBJ2-3,TRBD1,TGTGCCAGCAGTCCGACAGGGCGAGACACAGATACGCAGTATTTT,CASSPTGRDTDTQYF
TRBV28,NA,TRBJ2-1,TRBD2,TGTGCCAGCAGCTCGGGGGGTCAGAACTACAATGAGCAGTTCTTC,CASSSGGQNYNEQFF
TRBV5-1,NA,TRBJ2-2,TRBD2,TGCGCCAGCAGCTTGGCTAGCGGGAGGCTCGCGAACACCGGGGAGCTGTTTTTT,CASSLASGRLANTGELFF
TRBV7-2,NA,TRBJ2-1,NA,TGTGCCAGCAGCTTTGACCGCGTCAATGAGCAGTTCTTC,CASSFDRVNEQFF
TRBV5-6,NA,TRBJ2-3,NA,TGTGCCAGCAGCCAAGAGGGGGTTACGCAGTATTTT,CASSQEGVTQYF
TRBV28,NA,TRBJ1-2,NA,TGTGCCAGCAACCCCTCAGGAGGAAAGGAGGGCTACACCTTC,CASNPSGGKEGYTF
TRBV5-4,NA,TRBJ2-1,TRBD2,TGTGCCAGCAGCCCCCCGGGACTAGCGGGATTGGGTAGTGAGCAGTTCTTC,CASSPPGLAGLGSEQFF
TRBV4-1,NA,TRBJ1-2,TRBD1,TGCGCCAGCAGCCAACCCGGGTGGACAGGGGGCTATGGCTACACCTTC,CASSQPGWTGGYGYTF
TRBV7-9,NA,TRBJ1-2,NA,TGTGCCAGCAGCTTAGCCCCCAGTTTTATCTATGGCTACACCTTC,CASSLAPSFIYGYTF
TRBV10-1,once,TRBJ2-1,NA,TGCGCCAGCAGACCTGATGGGGGAACTGACAATGAGCAGTTCTTC,CASRPDGGTDNEQFF
TRBV6-5,once,TRBJ1-1,TRBD1,TGTGCCAGCAGTCGACAGGGGGCAAACACTGAAGCTTTCTTT,CASSRQGANTEAFF
TRBV4-3,NA,TRBJ2-2,NA,TGCGCCAGCAGCCAAACTCAGGGGATCCCGAACACCGGGGAGCTGTTTTTT,CASSQTQGIPNTGELFF
TRBV20-1,NA,TRBJ1-2,NA,TGCAGTGCTCGGGACAACTATGGCTACACCTTC,CSARDNYGYTF
TRBV28,NA,TRBJ1-4,TRBD1,TGTGCCAGCAGTAGACAGGGGTGGAATGAAAAACTGTTTTTT,CASSRQGWNEKLFF
TRBV5-1,NA,TRBJ2-5,TRBD1,TGCGCCAGCAGCTTGGAGAGGGGGCGAGAGACCCAGTACTTC,CASSLERGRETQYF
TRBV7-9,NA,TRBJ1-2,NA,TGTGCCAGCAGCTTAGGCCGTCCAGTAACTAACTATGGCTACACCTTC,CASSLGRPVTNYGYTF
TRBV9,NA,TRBJ2-1,NA,TGTGCCAGCAGCCCCCGGACCACAAGGGAAGCCAATGAGCAGTTCTTC,CASSPRTTREANEQFF
TRBV28,NA,TRBJ1-3,NA,TGTGCCAGCAGTCCCGGGAGGGTGTCTGGAAACACCATATATTTT,CASSPGRVSGNTIYF
TRBV30,once,TRBJ1-2,NA,TGTGCCTGGAGAAATTACGGGACGGTTTATGGCTACACCTTC,CAWRNYGTVYGYTF
TRBV6-5,NA,TRBJ2-7,TRBD1,TGTGCCAGCAGTTTAGACAGGGGGTACGACGAGCAGTACTTC,CASSLDRGYDEQYF
TRBV4-3,NA,TRBJ2-7,NA,TGCGCCAGCAGCCAAGATGTCAGGGCGGCAACCCAGTACTTC,CASSQDVRAATQYF
TRBV6-1,NA,TRBJ2-7,NA,TGTGCCAGCGGGACGGCGATCGTGGAGGAGCAGTACTTC,CASGTAIVEEQYF
TRBV5-1,NA,TRBJ1-1,NA,TGCGCCAGCAGCTTGGTAGGTTATAACACTGAAGCTTTCTTT,CASSLVGYNTEAFF
TRBV6-5,NA,TRBJ1-5,NA,TGTGCCAGCAGCCCGAGGGGAGGAGGGAATCAGCCCCAGCATTTT,CASSPRGGGNQPQHF
TRBV5-1,NA,TRBJ2-5,TRBD2,TGCGCCAGCAGCGAAGCGGGGGCCCAAGAGACCCAGTACTTC,CASSEAGAQETQYF
TRBV15,NA,TRBJ1-5,NA,TGTGCCACCAGCACCCGAAGGGAGTGGGATAGCAATCAGCCCCAGCATTTT,CATSTRREWDSNQPQHF
TRBV28,NA,TRBJ2-1,TRBD2,TGTGCCACAGGCGGGAGTAGCTACAATGAGCAGTTCTTC,CATGGSSYNEQFF
TRBV6-5,NA,TRBJ1-5,NA,TGTGCCAGCAGTTACCCCTATCAGCCCCAGCATTTT,CASSYPYQPQHF
TRBV27,few,TRBJ1-2,NA,TGTGCCAGCAAACTTCGGGGACCCACGAGCGCCTTC,CASKLRGPTSAF
TRBV6-4,NA,TRBJ2-7,NA,TGTGCCAGCAGTGACTCGCAGGGCCGAATGTGGGACGAGCAGTACTTC,CASSDSQGRMWDEQYF
TRBV5-1,NA,TRBJ1-4,TRBD1,TGCGCCAGCAGCACTACAGGGGGCGGAGAAAAACTGTTTTTT,CASSTTGGGEKLFF
TRBV5-4,once,TRBJ2-1,TRBD2,TGTGCCAGCACCTTTCAGACCGGGACTAGCGGCAACGAGCAGTTCTTC,CASTFQTGTSGNEQFF
TRBV9,NA,TRBJ2-1,NA,TGTGCCAGCAGCCAACCGGGCCTAATGGCTAATGAGCAGTTCTTC,CASSQPGLMANEQFF